This T cell receptor (beta chain) was captured in a study of PD-L1 blockade in urothelial cancer. Across the study: Patients, treated from about 2014 onward, received atezolizumab 1,200 mg intravenously every 3 weeks. The analyses of blood took place 3 weeks (second dose) and 6 weeks after treatment start. Patients previously received 0 to 3 chemotherapy regimens.

The V gene's germline CDR1 is SGDLS and CDR2 YYNGEE. The CDR3 runs to 14 residues. Trimming removed 0 bases from V and 13 bases from J, with 17 bases in between. Profiled with immunoSEQ multiplex PCR; TCRdb holds only in-frame clones, not every one. The sample contains about 49,000 clones, 70% to 90% of which appear only once. The receptor comes from a man aged 60 to 75 with urothelial cancer. The rearrangement links TRBV9 to TRBJ2-1; D is perhaps TRBD1 (5 bases). Material: PBMCs, obtained around atezolizumab (anti-PD-L1) treatment. DNA of the CDR3: TGTGCCAGCAGCGTAGATGGCAGGGCAGTGACCCAGTTCTTC. It is translated as CASSVDGRAVTQFF.